Each of the 26 T cell receptor beta chains below was sequenced from the same sample in a study of T cells in lung cancer brain metastases. The method was immunoSEQ multiplex PCR; TCRdb's version includes in-frame clones alone and lacks a portion of them. The sample comprises thousands of clones, roughly 82% of which are singletons, and approximately 6% rests with the top ten. Sequenced material: tumor tissue from a brain metastasis. All receptors come from a man over 45 with non-small cell lung cancer that had spread to the brain.

The chain carries TRBV7-2 and TRBJ1-1; D is ambiguous. The CDR3 runs to 14 residues. Germline V gene sequence: CDR1 SGHTA, CDR2 FQGNSA. V was shortened by 2 bases and J by 5 bases, with 12 bases between the two germline ends. The DNA for the CDR3 is TGTGCCAGCAGCTTATCGGCGGTCGCGACTGAAGCTTTCTTT. Translation: CASSLSAVATEAFF. Filled out from reference TRBV7-2 and TRBJ1-1, the complete variable domain reads GAGVSQSPSNKVTEKGKDVELRCDPISGHTALYWYRQSLGQGLEFLIYFQGNSAPDKSGLPSDRFSAERTGGSVSTLTIQRTQQEDSAVYLCASSLSAVATEAFFGQGTRLTVV.

CDR3 loop: CASSSTGQWNEQYF. The CDR3 nucleotides read TGCGCCAGCAGCTCTACGGGGCAGTGGAACGAGCAGTACTTC. The chain has TRBV5-1 and TRBJ2-7, with D perhaps assigned TRBD1 or TRBD2 (5 bases each). Germline V lookup: CDR1 SGHRS, CDR2 YFSETQ. V lost 3 bases, J lost 5 bases, and 15 bases lay in between. The CDR3 loop spans 14 amino acids.

This chain links TRBV29-1 with TRBJ2-5; tentative D call: TRBD2 (6 bases). Germline V gene sequence: CDR1 SQVTM, CDR2 ANQGSEA. Trimming took 4 bases from V and 4 from J, leaving 10 bases between them. This CDR3 spans 12 amino acids. The DNA for the CDR3 is TGCAGCGTTGGGGGACTTGGAGAGACCCAGTACTTC. It specifies CSVGGLGETQYF.

This clone was detected only a few times. The V call is TRBV9, the J call TRBJ2-3; possibly TRBD1 for D (5 bases). Germline V gene sequence: CDR1 SGDLS, CDR2 YYNGEE. With 3 bases removed from V and 7 bases from J, the gap between germline ends came to 12 bases. The CDR3 is 13 residues long. CDR3: CASSANRGHTQYF. CDR3 DNA: TGTGCCAGCAGCGCCAATAGGGGTCATACGCAGTATTTT.

CDR3 in DNA: TGTGCCAGCACGTTGAACTTAGCCAAAAACATTCAGTACTTC. This sequence encodes CASTLNLAKNIQYF. This sequence joins TRBV2 and TRBJ2-4; the D is unclear. Between the trimmed V and J ends, which lost 7 bases and 0 bases, there was a span of 10 bases. The CDR3 length is 14 residues. In germline, CDR1 is SNHLY, CDR2 FYNNEI.

The chain uses TRBV11-2 and TRBJ2-3; D gene uncertain. The CDR3 contains 13 residues. The germline gives CDR1 SGHAT, CDR2 FQNNGV. Trimming pared 5 bases from V and 4 bases from J, leaving 10 bases between. CDR3 region: CASSQDGPDTQYF. The CDR3 DNA sequence: TGTGCCAGCAGCCAAGACGGCCCAGATACGCAGTATTTT.

In its sample, this clone was seen a few times. This chain joins TRBV4-1 and TRBJ2-7; no firm D call. Trimming pared 0 bases from V and 2 bases from J, leaving 11 bases between. CDR3 length equals 15 residues. From germline, CDR1 is MGHRA and CDR2 YSYEKL. The CDR3 coding sequence is TGCGCCAGCAGCCAAGACCCGTCCCACGCCTACGAGCAGTACTTC. Its protein is CASSQDPSHAYEQYF.

The chain has TRBV28 and TRBJ1-5; D remains unclear. V was pared by 3 bases and J by 7 bases, with 10 bases between. From germline, CDR1 is MDHEN and CDR2 SYDVKM. CDR3 size: 13 residues. The CDR3 protein is CASSFSLMQPQHF. CDR3 DNA: TGTGCCAGCAGTTTCTCCCTCATGCAGCCCCAGCATTTT.

The V and J genes are TRBV7-8 and TRBJ1-6, with 7 nucleotides matching TRBD1. CDR1 is SGHVS, CDR2 FQNEAQ, per germline. J lost 10 bases, V lost 0 bases, and 6 bases had no gene match. This CDR3 is 15 amino acids long. The CDR3 loop reads CASSLAQGVNSPLHF. In DNA form, the CDR3 reads TGTGCCAGCAGCTTAGCCCAGGGGGTAAACTCACCCCTCCACTTT.

This sequence joins TRBV18 and TRBJ2-5; 9 bases align to TRBD2. The V segment lost 6 bases and the J segment 3 bases; nucleotides outside the gene matches: 5. In germline, CDR1 is KGHSH, CDR2 LQKENI. The CDR3 contains 14 residues. CDR3 coding DNA: TGTGCCAGCTCCGGGACTAGCTATGAAGAGACCCAGTACTTC. Translated, it gives CASSGTSYEETQYF.

The DNA for the CDR3 is TGTGCCAGCAGCTTAGGAAAAAGTGAGCAGTTCTTC. This gives the protein CASSLGKSEQFF. The J gene is TRBJ2-1, the V gene TRBV7-9; the D is unclear. The CDR3 runs 12 residues. The ends were cut back, 1 base at V and 9 bases at J, with 7 bases in the middle. Germline assignment: CDR1 SEHNR and CDR2 FQNEAQ (reference sequence).

The chain recombines TRBV21-1 with TRBJ2-7; the DNA was not compared with TRBD2, the D call given in the table. TRBV21-1 is given as a pseudogene. The CDR3 sequence is 14 residues long. The CDR3 spells CASSERTGSYEQYF. DNA of the CDR3: TGTGCCAGCAGCGAACGGACGGGGTCCTACGAGCAGTACTTC.

The V call is TRBV18, the J call TRBJ2-6, with 8 positions matching TRBD1. Germline CDR1 KGHSH, CDR2 LQKENI. V was clipped by 0 bases and J by 0 bases; unmatched bases: 4. The length of the CDR3 is 18 residues. CDR3 in DNA: TGTGCCAGCTCACCACCGGGACAGGCTAACTCTGGGGCCAACGTCCTGACTTTC. As protein: CASSPPGQANSGANVLTF.

In this sample, this clone turned up once. This chain connects TRBV7-9 to TRBJ2-3; 12 nucleotides agree with TRBD2. V lost 6 bases and J lost 5; bases outside the gene matches: 3. Per the germline V gene, CDR1 is SEHNR and CDR2 is FQNEAQ (reference sequence). The CDR3 loop spans 14 amino acids. The CDR3 region is CASRPSGGEDTQYF. In DNA, the CDR3 is TGTGCCAGCAGGCCTAGCGGGGGGGAAGATACGCAGTATTTT.

CDR3 DNA: TGTGCCAGCAGCCAAGAACAAGCGGGGAACTACGAGCAGTACTTC. Protein sequence: CASSQEQAGNYEQYF. The genes are TRBV4-2 and TRBJ2-7; 7 bases line up with TRBD2. The ends lost 0 bases at V and 3 bases at J; junction bases unmatched: 5. CDR3 length equals 15 residues. Germline V gene lookup returns CDR1 LGHNA and CDR2 YNFKEQ.

This chain joins TRBV11-2 and TRBJ2-5; tentative D call: TRBD2 (6 bases). From germline, CDR1 is SGHAT and CDR2 FQNNGV. With 5 bases removed from V and 7 bases from J, the gap between germline ends came to 23 bases. The CDR3 has 16 amino acids. The CDR3 DNA reads as TGTGCCAGCAGCCGCAATGATGGAGGGATCGGTGGGACCCAGTACTTC. The encoded protein is CASSRNDGGIGGTQYF.

V and J are TRBV6-1 and TRBJ2-7, with D perhaps assigned TRBD1 or TRBD2 (6 bases each). The V gene lost 10 bases and the J gene lost 3 bases, with 19 bases spanning the gap. The CDR3 has 14 residues. Germline V gives CDR1 MNHNS, CDR2 SASEGT. As DNA, the CDR3 is TGTGCCACCATGGGGGGCACATTACTCTACGAGCAGTACTTC. Amino acids: CATMGGTLLYEQYF.

The chain couples TRBV29-1 to TRBJ2-7; D assignment may be TRBD1 or TRBD2 (6 bases each). CDR1 and CDR2 (germline): SQVTM, ANQGSEA. There are 12 residues in the CDR3. Trimming took off 5 bases at V and 2 bases at J, with 10 bases between the two ends. This CDR3 is CSVLRDTYEQYF. In nucleotides, the CDR3 is TGCAGCGTTTTGCGGGACACCTACGAGCAGTACTTC.

V usage is TRBV15 and J usage is TRBJ1-5, with D possibly matching TRBD1 (5 bases). Germline assignment: CDR1 LNHNV and CDR2 YYDKDF (reference sequence). Trimming took off 4 bases at V and 5 bases at J, with 9 bases between the two ends. CDR3 length: 13 residues. For the CDR3, the DNA is TGTGCCACCAGCATGGGGGGGTATCAGCCCCAGCATTTT. It encodes CATSMGGYQPQHF.

This sequence joins TRBV15 and TRBJ2-3, with 8 bases lining up with TRBD2. The length of the CDR3 is 17 residues. The germline gives CDR1 LNHNV, CDR2 YYDKDF (reference sequence). Trimming took 0 bases from V and 5 from J; bases not matched to a gene: 10. The CDR3, as DNA: TGTGCCACCAGCAGAGATTTACCGGGGGGGAACATAGATACGCAGTATTTT. Translation: CATSRDLPGGNIDTQYF.

The chain links TRBV5-6 to TRBJ2-2; TRBD1 is a possible D gene (6 bases). V was clipped by 4 bases and J by 8 bases, with 12 bases between them. Germline V lookup: CDR1 SGHDT, CDR2 YYEEEE. This CDR3 region has 13 residues. This CDR3 reads CASSPGHRGELFF. For the CDR3, the DNA is TGTGCCAGCAGCCCGGGACACCGTGGGGAGCTGTTTTTT.

The chain combines TRBV5-1 with TRBJ1-4; D ambiguous. Trimming took off 2 bases at V and 4 bases at J, with 9 bases between the two ends. The CDR3 has 14 amino acids. CDR1 SGHRS and CDR2 YFSETQ come from the germline V gene. The CDR3 DNA reads as TGCGCCAGCAGCTTCGGCAGAGATAATGAAAAACTGTTTTTT. Translated, it gives CASSFGRDNEKLFF.

A few counts support this clone. The chain has TRBV4-2 and TRBJ1-4, with D unclear. CDR1 LGHNA and CDR2 YNFKEQ come from the germline V gene. CDR3 size: 15 residues. The V end lost 0 bases, the J end lost 2 bases, and 7 bases lay between the germline ends. The CDR3, as DNA: TGTGCCAGCAGCCAAGACAGGACTACTAATGAAAAACTGTTTTTT. This gives the protein CASSQDRTTNEKLFF.

This clone was seen a single time. V usage is TRBV9 and J usage is TRBJ1-1; D uncertain. Germline values: CDR1 SGDLS, CDR2 YYNGEE. The CDR3 loop spans 12 amino acids. V gave up 3 bases and J gave up 1 base, with 4 bases separating them. The CDR3 DNA sequence: TGTGCCAGCAGCGCGACGAACACTGAAGCTTTCTTT. It yields the protein CASSATNTEAFF.

The chain recombines TRBV30 with TRBJ1-3; the D is unclear. The V and J ends lost 0 bases and 0 bases respectively, with 6 bases between them. The CDR3 consists of 14 residues. Germline CDR1 and CDR2: GTSNPN and SVGIG (reference sequence). The CDR3 bases are TGTGCCTGGAGTGTTGAGCGCTCTGGAAACACCATATATTTT. It translates to CAWSVERSGNTIYF.

V usage is TRBV2 and J usage is TRBJ2-7; D is ambiguous. Deletions cut 6 bases from V and 2 bases from J, with 8 bases between. CDR1 and CDR2 from the germline V gene are SNHLY and FYNNEI. This CDR3 spans 12 amino acids. The CDR3 region is CASRLLPYEQYF. The CDR3 DNA is TGTGCCAGCAGGTTACTCCCCTACGAGCAGTACTTC.